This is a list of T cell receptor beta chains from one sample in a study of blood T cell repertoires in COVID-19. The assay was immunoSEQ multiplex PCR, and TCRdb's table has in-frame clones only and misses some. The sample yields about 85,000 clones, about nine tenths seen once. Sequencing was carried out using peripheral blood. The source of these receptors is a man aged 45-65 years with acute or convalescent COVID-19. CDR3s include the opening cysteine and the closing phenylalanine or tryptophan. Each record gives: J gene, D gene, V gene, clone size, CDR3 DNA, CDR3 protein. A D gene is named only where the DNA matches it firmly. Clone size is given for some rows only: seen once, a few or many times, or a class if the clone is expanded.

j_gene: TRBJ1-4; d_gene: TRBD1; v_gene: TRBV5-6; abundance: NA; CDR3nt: TGTGCCAGCAGCTCATCCGGGACAGGGGTGGGAAAACTGTTTTTT; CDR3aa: CASSSSGTGVGKLFF
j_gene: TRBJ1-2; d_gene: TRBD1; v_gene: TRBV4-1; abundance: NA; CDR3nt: TGCGCCAGCAGCCAAGTGGGGACAGGGGTTGGCTACACCTTC; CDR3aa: CASSQVGTGVGYTF
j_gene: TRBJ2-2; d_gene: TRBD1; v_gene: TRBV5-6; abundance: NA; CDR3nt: TGTGCCAGCAGCGATGGGACAGGGGACACCGGGGAGCTGTTTTTT; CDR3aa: CASSDGTGDTGELFF
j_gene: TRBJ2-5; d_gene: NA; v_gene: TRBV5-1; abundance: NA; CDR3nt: TGCGCCAGCAGCCCGCAGGACAGTCCTGGAGAGACCCAGTACTTC; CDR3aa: CASSPQDSPGETQYF
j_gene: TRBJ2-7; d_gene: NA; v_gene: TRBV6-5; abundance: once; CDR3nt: TGTGCCAGCAGTATGTCCTTCCGGGACTACGAGCAGTACTTC; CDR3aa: CASSMSFRDYEQYF
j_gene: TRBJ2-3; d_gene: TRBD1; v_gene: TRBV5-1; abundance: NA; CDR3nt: TGCGCCAGCAGCGCCCGGGACAGTAGCTTTAGCACAGATACGCAGTATTTT; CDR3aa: CASSARDSSFSTDTQYF
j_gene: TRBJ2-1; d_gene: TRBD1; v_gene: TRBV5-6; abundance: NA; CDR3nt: TGTGCCAGCAGCTCAATAACCCGGGACAGGGAAGGGCAGTTCTTC; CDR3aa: CASSSITRDREGQFF
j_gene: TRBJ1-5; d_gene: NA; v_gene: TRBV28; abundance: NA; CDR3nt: TGTGCCAGCAGTTCACCTCGGTCGAGGGACTTGAATCAGCCCCAGCATTTT; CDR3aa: CASSSPRSRDLNQPQHF
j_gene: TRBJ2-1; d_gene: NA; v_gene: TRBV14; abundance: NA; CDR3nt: TGTGCCAGCAGCCAAGATTACCATCGGTTATCCTACAATGAGCAGTTCTTC; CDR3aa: CASSQDYHRLSYNEQFF
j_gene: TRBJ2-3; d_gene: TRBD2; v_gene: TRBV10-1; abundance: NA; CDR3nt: TGCGCCAGCAGTGGGACTAGCGGCACAGATACGCAGTATTTT; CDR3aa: CASSGTSGTDTQYF
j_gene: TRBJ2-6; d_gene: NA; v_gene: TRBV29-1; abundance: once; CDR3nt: TGCAGCGTTGAAGTAAATGGGGCCAACGTCCTGACTTTC; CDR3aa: CSVEVNGANVLTF
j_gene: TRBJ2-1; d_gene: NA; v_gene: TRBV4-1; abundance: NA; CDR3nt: TGCGCCAGCAGCCTCGGTGACAATGAGCAGTTCTTC; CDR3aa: CASSLGDNEQFF
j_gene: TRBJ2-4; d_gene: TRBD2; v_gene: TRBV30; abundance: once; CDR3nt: TGTGCCTGGGGGACTAGCGGGGGTCGGGACATTCAGTACTTC; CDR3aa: CAWGTSGGRDIQYF
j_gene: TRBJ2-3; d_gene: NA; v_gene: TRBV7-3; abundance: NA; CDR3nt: TGTGCCAGCAGCTTAATGTCCCCGGAGGATACGCAGTATTTT; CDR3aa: CASSLMSPEDTQYF
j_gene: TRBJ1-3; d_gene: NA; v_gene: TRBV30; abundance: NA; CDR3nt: TGTGCCTGGAGTAAGGCAGGCGGAAACACCATATATTTT; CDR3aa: CAWSKAGGNTIYF
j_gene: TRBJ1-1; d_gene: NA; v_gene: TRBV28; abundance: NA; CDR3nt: TGTGCCAGCGGGAAGGGGGGGGACACCAAAGCTTTCTTT; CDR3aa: CASGKGGDTKAFF
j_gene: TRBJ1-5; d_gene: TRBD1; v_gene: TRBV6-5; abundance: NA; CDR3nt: TGTGTCAGCAGTTCCCGACAGGGGGGAGACCAGCCCCAGCATTTT; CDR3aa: CVSSSRQGGDQPQHF
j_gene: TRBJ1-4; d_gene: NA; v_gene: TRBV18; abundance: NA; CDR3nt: TGTGCCAGCTCCCCCCCCGACAGTGCAACTAATGAAAAACTGTTTTTT; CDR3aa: CASSPPDSATNEKLFF
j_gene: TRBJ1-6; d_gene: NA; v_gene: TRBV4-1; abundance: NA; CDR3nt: TGCGCCAGCAGCCAAGTTGGGGGGTATCATTCACCCCTCCACTTT; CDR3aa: CASSQVGGYHSPLHF
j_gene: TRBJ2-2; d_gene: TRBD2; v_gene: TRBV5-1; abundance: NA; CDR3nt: TGCGCCAGCAGCCGAGACTGGCTAGCGGGAACCACGAACACCGGGGAGCTGTTTTTT; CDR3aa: CASSRDWLAGTTNTGELFF
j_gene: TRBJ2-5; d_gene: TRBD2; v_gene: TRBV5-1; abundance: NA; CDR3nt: TGCGCCAGCAGCTTGGAGTGGACTAGCGGGCAAGAGACCCAGTACTTC; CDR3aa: CASSLEWTSGQETQYF
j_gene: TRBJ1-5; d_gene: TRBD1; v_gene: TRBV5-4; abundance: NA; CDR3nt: TGTGCCAGCAGCAGGGACAGGAGCGAAGGGCCCCAGCATTTT; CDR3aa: CASSRDRSEGPQHF
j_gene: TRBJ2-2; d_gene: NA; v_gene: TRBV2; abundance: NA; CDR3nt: TGTGCCAGCAGTGGTAGGACTACAAACACCGGGGAGCTGTTTTTT; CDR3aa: CASSGRTTNTGELFF